The 4 T cell receptor beta chains below were found in one sample sequenced in a study of blood T cells in healthy people across ages. PCR was performed a second time for 7 to 11 cycles using a sample-barcoded 5' primer and a J-beta primer mix. In TCRdb, the 5' RACE reads were re-called with MiXCR into one record per CDR3 protein. The sample yields around 1,500,000 distinct CDR3 sequences, roughly 30% seen once. The specimen sequenced was blood. These receptors were collected from a woman aged 25 to 39 in good health.

The rearrangement joins TRBV24-1 to TRBJ2-4; TRBD2 might be the D (6 bases). Trimming pared 1 base from V and 2 bases from J, leaving 11 bases between. CDR1 is KGHDR and CDR2 is SFDVKD in the germline V gene. This CDR3 region has 16 residues. The CDR3 DNA is TGTGCCACCAGTGATTTTGGGGGGACCCCCAAAAACATTCAGTACTTC. Residues: CATSDFGGTPKNIQYF.

This clonotype was found many times. A junction boundary mismatches the germline segment, possibly from a read error. This chain uses TRBV5-1 with TRBJ2-7; 7 bases match TRBD1. The CDR3 extends over 13 amino acids. Germline V lookup: CDR1 SGHRS, CDR2 YFSETQ. The CDR3: CASSLGTVYEQYF. CDR3 bases: TGTGCCAGCAGCTTAGGGACAGTCTACGAGCAGTACTTC.

This clonotype was counted at least ten times. The rearrangement joins TRBV5-1 to TRBJ2-6; tentatively, D is TRBD1 (5 bases). The V and J ends lost 3 bases and 0 bases respectively, with 16 bases between them. This CDR3 is built from 18 residues. The V gene's germline CDR1 is SGHRS and CDR2 YFSETQ. The CDR3 reads CASSWTRTKSSGANVLTF. The CDR3, as DNA: TGCGCCAGCAGCTGGACCCGGACAAAAAGCTCTGGGGCCAACGTCCTGACTTTC.

This clonotype was seen only a few times. The chain is built from TRBV7-2 and TRBJ2-5; no clear D. This CDR3 region has 13 residues. V lost 4 bases to trimming and J lost 5 bases, with 11 bases between them. From germline, CDR1 is SGHTA and CDR2 FQGNSA. This CDR3 reads CASSSSGWETQYF. For the CDR3, the DNA is TGTGCCAGCAGCTCGTCAGGTTGGGAGACCCAGTACTTC.